This T cell receptor beta chain came from a study of monozygotic twins with inflammatory bowel disease. Looked up from germline, CDR1 is MNHEY and CDR2 is SVGAGI. CDR3 length equals 16 residues. A template switching step added UMIs, each with a 6-nucleotide sample barcode. Using the 5' RACE reads, TCRdb records one entry per CDR3 protein without DNA. The sample includes a few hundred thousand distinct CDR3 sequences. Study-wide findings and caveats: Lower sharing of clonotypes with other individuals was seen in IBD patients than in healthy twins. This was most marked in patients showing signs of disease activity.

Remarks on this clonotype: The antigen remains undetermined.

The chain recombines TRBV6-5 with TRBJ2-6; TCRdb's assignment of TRBD2 cannot be checked, as there is no DNA. Sequenced: blood. The sequence was collected from a human donor with ulcerative colitis or Crohn's disease, or a healthy co-twin of an affected twin (not recorded which). CDR3 sequence: CASSYSSHSGANVLTF.